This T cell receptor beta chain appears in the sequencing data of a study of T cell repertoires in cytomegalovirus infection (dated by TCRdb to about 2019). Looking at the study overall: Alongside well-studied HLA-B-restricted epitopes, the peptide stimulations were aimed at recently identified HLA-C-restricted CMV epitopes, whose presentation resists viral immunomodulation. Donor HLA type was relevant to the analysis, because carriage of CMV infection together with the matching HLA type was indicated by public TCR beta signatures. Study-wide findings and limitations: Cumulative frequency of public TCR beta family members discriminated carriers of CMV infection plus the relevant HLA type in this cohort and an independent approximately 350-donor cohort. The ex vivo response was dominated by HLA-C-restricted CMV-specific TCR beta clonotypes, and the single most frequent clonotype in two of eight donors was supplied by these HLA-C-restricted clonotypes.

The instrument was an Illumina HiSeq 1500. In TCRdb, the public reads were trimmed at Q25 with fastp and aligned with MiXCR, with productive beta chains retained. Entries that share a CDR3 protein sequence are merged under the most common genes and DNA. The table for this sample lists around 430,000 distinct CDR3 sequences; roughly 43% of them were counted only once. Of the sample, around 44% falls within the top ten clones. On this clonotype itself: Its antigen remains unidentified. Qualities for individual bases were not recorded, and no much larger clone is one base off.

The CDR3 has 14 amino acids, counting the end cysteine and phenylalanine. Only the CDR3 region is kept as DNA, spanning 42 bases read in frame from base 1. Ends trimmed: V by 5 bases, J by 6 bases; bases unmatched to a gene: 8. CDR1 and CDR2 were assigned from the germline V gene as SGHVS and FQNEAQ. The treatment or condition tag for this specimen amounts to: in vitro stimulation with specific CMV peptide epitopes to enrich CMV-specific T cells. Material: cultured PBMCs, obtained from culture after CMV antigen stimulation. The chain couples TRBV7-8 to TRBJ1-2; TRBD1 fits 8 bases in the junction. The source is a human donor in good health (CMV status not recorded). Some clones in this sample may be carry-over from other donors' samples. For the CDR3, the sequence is CASSPRDRHHGYTF. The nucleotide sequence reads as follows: TGTGCCAGCAGCCCCCGGGACAGGCACCATGGCTACACCTTC.